Each of the 26 T cell receptor beta chains below was sequenced from the same sample in a study of graft-versus-host responses after intestinal transplantation (dated by TCRdb to 2020 to 2023). In the paper's terms, the time point label means: cells obtained before transplantation from donor or recipient. No cognate antigen is known for these TCRs. The method was the immunoSEQ multiplex PCR assay. Drawn from immuneACCESS, this table holds only the in-frame rearrangements with V and J called that TCRdb kept. Clones are partly lost; checked studies trace under half to an unresolved V gene and leave the rest unexplained. A total of over 85,000 clones appear in this sample, about 93% of them only once. Jointly, the top ten make up roughly 0.49% of the sample. This specimen was unstimulated CD8+ T cells sorted from spleen or lymph node cells, taken before intestinal transplant. Receptors were obtained from a human donor who received an intestinal transplant.

The chain employs TRBV6-5 and TRBJ2-2; D may be TRBD1 (6 bases). In germline, CDR1 is MNHEY, CDR2 SVGAGI. This CDR3 has 14 amino acids. Deletions cut 3 bases from V and 6 bases from J, with 11 bases between. The CDR3 spells CASSYKGDPGELFF. The CDR3 nucleotides read TGTGCCAGCAGTTATAAGGGGGACCCCGGGGAGCTGTTTTTT.

This sequence joins TRBV5-6 and TRBJ2-1, with TRBD1 matching over 7 bases. The germline CDR1 and CDR2 sequences are SGHDT and YYEEEE. The CDR3 extends over 16 amino acids. The V and J ends lost 0 bases and 4 bases, in that order; junction bases with no gene match: 7. CDR3 loop: CASSLGIGTAYNEQFF. The CDR3 DNA is TGTGCCAGCAGCTTGGGTATCGGGACAGCTTACAATGAGCAGTTCTTC. Combining the CDR3 with reference TRBV5-6 and TRBJ2-1 gives the whole variable domain DAGVTQSPTHLIKTRGQQVTLRCSPKSGHDTVSWYQQALGQGPQFIFQYYEEEERQRGNFPDRFSGHQFPNYSSELNVNALLLGDSALYLCASSLGIGTAYNEQFFGPGTRLTVL.

The chain combines TRBV27 with TRBJ1-1, with TRBD1 matching over 8 bases. J lost 4 bases, V lost 2 bases, and 3 bases had no gene match. CDR3 length: 14 amino acids. Germline assignment: CDR1 MNHEY and CDR2 SMNVEV (reference sequence). The CDR3 DNA follows: TGTGCCAGCAGTTTAACGACAGGGGTCACTGAAGCTTTCTTT. Translating it yields CASSLTTGVTEAFF.

The rearrangement uses TRBV7-2 and TRBJ2-7, with no clear D. Germline V lookup: CDR1 SGHTA, CDR2 FQGNSA. The CDR3 sequence is 15 residues long. V dropped 2 bases and J dropped 0 bases, with 11 bases sitting between them. DNA of the CDR3: TGTGCCAGCAGCTTATCGGTAGCTACCTCCTACGAGCAGTACTTC. Protein product: CASSLSVATSYEQYF. The whole variable domain, filled in from reference TRBV7-2 and TRBJ2-7, reads GAGVSQSPSNKVTEKGKDVELRCDPISGHTALYWYRQSLGQGLEFLIYFQGNSAPDKSGLPSDRFSAERTGGSVSTLTIQRTQQEDSAVYLCASSLSVATSYEQYFGPGTRLTVT.

The rearrangement links TRBV29-1 to TRBJ2-1, with 9 bases that match TRBD2. V dropped 5 bases and J dropped 1; count of bases not matched to a gene: 3. This CDR3 comprises 14 residues. Germline CDR1 reads SQVTM; CDR2 reads ANQGSEA. The CDR3 loop reads CSVLAGLSYNEQFF. As DNA, the CDR3 is TGCAGCGTTCTAGCGGGACTATCCTACAATGAGCAGTTCTTC.

This chain joins TRBV28 and TRBJ2-3; possible D gene TRBD2, 5 bases. This CDR3 comprises 14 residues. Trimming stripped 3 bases from V and 6 bases from J, with 13 bases between. CDR1 is MDHEN and CDR2 is SYDVKM in the germline V gene. The CDR3 spells CASSFGDKRDTQYF. CDR3 bases: TGTGCCAGCAGTTTCGGGGATAAGCGGGATACGCAGTATTTT.

The chain carries TRBV7-8 and TRBJ2-1; 9 nucleotides match TRBD2. Germline V CDR1 and CDR2: SGHVS, FQNEAQ. V lost 1 base, J lost 6 bases, and 4 bases stayed unmatched. This CDR3 comprises 15 residues. The CDR3 here is CASSLGLAGLNEQFF. The CDR3 DNA follows: TGTGCCAGCAGCTTAGGGCTAGCGGGGCTCAATGAGCAGTTCTTC.

V gene TRBV7-9 combines with J gene TRBJ2-7, with a tentative D call TRBD2 (5 bases). Germline loops: CDR1 SEHNR, CDR2 FQNEAQ (reference sequence). The CDR3 is 13 amino acids. V lost 1 base and J lost 3, with 7 bases in between. The CDR3 DNA sequence: TGTGCCAGCAGCTTAGGTGAGGGCTACGAGCAGTACTTC. As protein: CASSLGEGYEQYF.

J is TRBJ1-5 and V is TRBV5-6, with 7 bases aligning to TRBD1. Germline loops: CDR1 SGHDT, CDR2 YYEEEE. V was clipped by 3 bases and J by 7 bases; unmatched bases: 4. The length of the CDR3 is 13 residues. The CDR3 region has the DNA TGTGCCAGCAGCTCAGGGGGAGGACAGCCCCAGCATTTT. Encoded protein: CASSSGGGQPQHF.

As for this clone: The same CDR3 is also encoded by other DNA sequences in this sample. This rearrangement joins TRBV27 to TRBJ1-5; D is unclear. Germline V lookup: CDR1 MNHEY, CDR2 SMNVEV (reference sequence). This CDR3 has 14 residues. Trimming took off 1 base at V and 2 bases at J, with 6 bases between the two ends. Here the CDR3 DNA reads TGTGCCAGCAGTTTATTGGGAGGCAATCAGCCCCAGCATTTT. It is translated as CASSLLGGNQPQHF.

Concerning this clone itself: The same CDR3 can be traced to other DNA sequences in this sample. The rearrangement links TRBV30 to TRBJ1-1, with 7 bases fitting TRBD1. The CDR3 totals 13 residues. Losses at the gene ends were 2 bases for V and 3 bases for J; bases not matched to a gene: 3. Germline assignment: CDR1 GTSNPN and CDR2 SVGIG (reference sequence). As DNA, the CDR3 is TGTGCCTGGAGTCAGGGGGGTCACACTGAAGCTTTCTTT. Its protein is CAWSQGGHTEAFF. The whole variable domain, remainder taken from reference TRBV30 and TRBJ1-1, is SQTIHQWPATLVQPVGSPLSLECTVEGTSNPNLYWYRQAAGRGLQLLFYSVGIGQISSEVPQNLSASRPQDRQFILSSKKLLLSDSGFYLCAWSQGGHTEAFFGQGTRLTVV.

The rearrangement uses TRBV29-1 and TRBJ2-1; D unclear. Germline V gene data show CDR1 as SQVTM and CDR2 as ANQGSEA. Between the trimmed V and J ends, which lost 3 bases and 3 bases, there was a span of 12 bases. This CDR3 comprises 14 residues. Here the CDR3 DNA reads TGCAGCGTTGATGTTAGTCCTATCTACAATGAGCAGTTCTTC. Its protein product is CSVDVSPIYNEQFF.

This clone was picked up one time. This rearrangement joins TRBV28 to TRBJ1-3; perhaps TRBD1 as D (5 bases). CDR3 length: 14 residues. Germline V lookup: CDR1 MDHEN, CDR2 SYDVKM. V was clipped by 2 bases and J by 2 bases, with 7 bases between them. The CDR3 DNA is TGTGCCAGCAGTTTACCAGGGACTGGAAACACCATATATTTT. Its translation is CASSLPGTGNTIYF. The variable domain in full, with the rest retrieved from reference TRBV28 and TRBJ1-3, is DVKVTQSSRYLVKRTGEKVFLECVQDMDHENMFWYRQDPGLGLRLIYFSYDVKMKEKGDIPEGYSVSREKKERFSLILESASTNQTSMYLCASSLPGTGNTIYFGEGSWLTVV.

The rearrangement links TRBV6-5 to TRBJ1-5; D not certain. Per the germline V gene, CDR1 is MNHEY and CDR2 is SVGAGI. This CDR3 spans 15 amino acids. The V and J ends lost 0 bases and 0 bases respectively, with 6 bases between them. This CDR3 reads CASSYSRYSNQPQHF. The DNA for the CDR3 is TGTGCCAGCAGTTACTCGCGGTATAGCAATCAGCCCCAGCATTTT.

CDR3 DNA sequence: TGTGCCAGTAGTATAGGGGACAGCTACAGAGAGACCCAGTACTTC. Translated, it gives CASSIGDSYRETQYF. This rearrangement joins TRBV19 to TRBJ2-5; TRBD1 aligns across 7 bases. Germline CDR1 is LNHDA and CDR2 is SQIVND (reference sequence). V trimming: 1 base; J trimming: 4 bases; junction bases outside the gene matches: 6. The CDR3 is 15 amino acids.

This chain links TRBV5-1 with TRBJ1-6; TRBD1 matches 8 bases. Losses at the gene ends were 0 bases for V and 6 bases for J; bases not matched to a gene: 11. CDR1 and CDR2 (germline): SGHRS, YFSETQ. The CDR3 sequence is 18 residues long. The CDR3 reads CASSLVFRTGGVNSPLHF. For the CDR3, the DNA is TGCGCCAGCAGCTTGGTATTTAGAACAGGGGGTGTTAATTCACCCCTCCACTTT.

The V and J genes are TRBV10-3 and TRBJ1-2, with 8 bases that match TRBD1. Looked up from germline, CDR1 is ENHRY and CDR2 is SYGVKD. J lost 4 bases, V lost 6 bases, and 7 bases had no gene match. The CDR3 runs to 14 residues. CDR3 DNA: TGTGCCATCAGGGGGACAGGAGAGGGCTATGGCTACACCTTC. Translating it yields CAIRGTGEGYGYTF.

V is TRBV19 and J is TRBJ1-1, with D hard to call. Trimming cost V 0 bases and J 6 bases, with 8 bases left between them. CDR3 size: 13 residues. Germline V gene sequence: CDR1 LNHDA, CDR2 SQIVND (reference sequence). CDR3 sequence reads: CASSIDENSEAFF. The CDR3 DNA sequence: TGTGCCAGTAGTATAGATGAAAACTCTGAAGCTTTCTTT.

The chain couples TRBV7-9 to TRBJ2-7, with D possibly matching TRBD2 (5 bases). CDR3 length: 15 residues. Trimming removed 0 bases from V and 0 bases from J, with 9 bases in between. Per germline, CDR1 SEHNR and CDR2 FQNEAQ (reference sequence). The DNA of the CDR3 is TGTGCCAGCAGCTTAGCGATCGGGGTCTCCTACGAGCAGTACTTC. It translates to CASSLAIGVSYEQYF.

A single count supports this clone. The rearrangement links TRBV11-2 to TRBJ2-7, with D hard to call. V lost 3 bases and J 2 bases, leaving 2 bases between the germline ends. Germline assignment: CDR1 SGHAT and CDR2 FQNNGV. The CDR3 has 11 residues. The CDR3: CASSFTYEQYF. The CDR3, as DNA: TGTGCCAGCAGCTTTACCTACGAGCAGTACTTC.

The gene calls are TRBV11-2 and TRBJ1-5; 7 positions agree with TRBD1. V gave up 0 bases and J gave up 2 bases; unmatched junction bases: 4. Germline CDR1 is SGHAT and CDR2 is FQNNGV. The CDR3 totals 16 residues. The CDR3 DNA is TGTGCCAGCAGCTTAGATCTCGGACAGGGCAATCAGCCCCAGCATTTT. Its translation is CASSLDLGQGNQPQHF.

V is TRBV27 and J is TRBJ2-5; 10 positions match TRBD2. The CDR3 spans 17 residues. Germline assignment: CDR1 MNHEY and CDR2 SMNVEV (reference sequence). After removal of 8 bases from V and 5 bases from J, the junction contained 17 bases not matched to a gene. CDR3 in amino acids: CASGEGSLAGEWETQYF. CDR3 coding DNA: TGTGCCAGCGGAGAAGGAAGTCTAGCGGGAGAGTGGGAGACCCAGTACTTC.

This chain connects TRBV9 to TRBJ1-2; D might be TRBD1 (6 bases). Trimming removed 3 bases from V and 2 bases from J, with 29 bases in between. Germline CDR1 and CDR2: SGDLS and YYNGEE. This CDR3 contains 20 residues. CDR3 sequence: CASSANPDSGHGTLNYGYTF. In nucleotides, the CDR3 is TGTGCCAGCAGCGCAAACCCCGATTCGGGACACGGAACTCTAAACTATGGCTACACCTTC.

This chain links TRBV10-3 with TRBJ2-7; 9 nucleotides line up with TRBD1. The CDR3 spans 13 residues. The germline V gene has CDR1 ENHRY and CDR2 SYGVKD. V gave up 2 bases and J gave up 6 bases; unmatched junction bases: 2. CDR3 in DNA: TGTGCCATCAGTGAGGGGACAGGGTTCGAGCAGTACTTC. This codes for CAISEGTGFEQYF.

The chain couples TRBV27 to TRBJ2-1; D may be TRBD2 (6 bases). Between the trimmed V and J ends, which lost 5 bases and 4 bases, there was a span of 15 bases. The CDR3 length is 15 residues. Germline assignment: CDR1 MNHEY and CDR2 SMNVEV (reference sequence). The CDR3, as DNA: TGTGCCAGCAGTGCGGGACCCGGCGGGTACAATGAGCAGTTCTTC. This sequence encodes CASSAGPGGYNEQFF.

This sequence joins TRBV7-9 and TRBJ2-3; D possibly corresponds to TRBD2 (5 bases). V lost 5 bases and J lost 3, with 12 bases in between. The CDR3 has 14 residues. From germline, CDR1 is SEHNR and CDR2 FQNEAQ (reference sequence). As DNA, the CDR3 is TGTGCCAGCAGCGATCCAGGAGGAACAGATACGCAGTATTTT. It codes for CASSDPGGTDTQYF. Drawing the rest from reference TRBV7-9 and TRBJ2-3, the complete variable domain is DTGVSQNPRHKITKRGQNVTFRCDPISEHNRLYWYRQTLGQGPEFLTYFQNEAQLEKSRLLSDRFSAERPKGSFSTLEIQRTEQGDSAMYLCASSDPGGTDTQYFGPGTRLTVL.